This is a list of T cell receptor beta chains from one sample in a study of blood T cell repertoires in COVID-19. Sequenced by immunoSEQ multiplex PCR; TCRdb stores in-frame clones only, minus some. Here the sample spans 7,500 to 9,500 clones, about 86% being singletons. The sample was peripheral blood. These receptors were collected from a man aged 60 to 75 with acute or convalescent COVID-19. Each CDR3 is given with its conserved first and last residue. Each record gives: clone size, D gene, J gene, V gene, CDR3 DNA, CDR3 protein. A D gene is named only where the DNA matches it firmly. Only some rows state a clone size, as once, few, many or a class for expanded clones.

>-|-|TRBJ1-2|TRBV19
TGTGCCAGTAGATCAACAGGGTCTAACTATGGCTACACCTTC
CASRSTGSNYGYTF
>-|TRBD1|TRBJ2-3|TRBV11-2
TGTGCCAGCAGCTTACAGGGGGCTGGCACAGATACGCAGTATTTT
CASSLQGAGTDTQYF
>-|-|TRBJ1-5|TRBV6-5
TGTGCCAGCAGAAGGGGGACCCAGAATCAGCCCCAGCATTTT
CASRRGTQNQPQHF
>-|-|TRBJ2-1|TRBV1
TGCACCAGCAGCCAGGGGCTAGCGGACACTCACAATGAGCAGTTCTTC
CTSSQGLADTHNEQFF
>-|TRBD1|TRBJ2-5|TRBV4-3
TGCGCCAGCAGCCATGGCAGGGGGCTTCAAGAGACCCAGTACTTC
CASSHGRGLQETQYF
>-|-|TRBJ1-3|TRBV28
TGTGCCAGCAGTTTAGGGGGCTCAGGAAACACCATATATTTT
CASSLGGSGNTIYF
>-|-|TRBJ1-1|TRBV19
TGTGCCAGTAGTACCCCGCAGGGGTTATCTGAAGCTTTCTTT
CASSTPQGLSEAFF
>once|-|TRBJ1-1|TRBV10-3
TGTGCCATCAGTGAGCCCCGTGGAGGTGTGAACACTGAAGCTTTCTTT
CAISEPRGGVNTEAFF
>once|-|TRBJ2-2|TRBV19
TGTGCCAGTAGTACACATACCGGGGAGCTGTTTTTT
CASSTHTGELFF
>few|-|TRBJ2-7|TRBV3-1/TRBV3-2
TGTGCCAGCAGCTCACCCGGAGGGGTGGGGGACGAGCAGTACTTC
CASSSPGGVGDEQYF
>-|-|TRBJ1-5|TRBV10-2
TGCGCCAGCAGTTACGGACAGCTTAGCAATCAGCCCCAGCATTTT
CASSYGQLSNQPQHF
>-|-|TRBJ1-5|TRBV7-8
TGTGCCAGCAGCTTAGCGCAGGGTGGCCAGCCCCAGCATTTT
CASSLAQGGQPQHF
>-|TRBD1|TRBJ2-1|TRBV18
TGTGCCAGCGGGACAGCCTCTAGGAATGAGCAGTTCTTC
CASGTASRNEQFF
>-|-|TRBJ1-3|TRBV5-5
TGTGCCAGCAGCCGAGTAGGGGGAAATAAGTTCTCTGGAAACACCATATATTTT
CASSRVGGNKFSGNTIYF
>-|TRBD1|TRBJ1-6|TRBV5-1
TGCGCCAGCAGTCAACTCGGACAGGGAAATTCACCCCTCCACTTT
CASSQLGQGNSPLHF
>-|TRBD1|TRBJ1-2|TRBV28
TGTGCCAGCAGTCAAACTGGACAGGGAAGATCAGGCTACACCTTC
CASSQTGQGRSGYTF